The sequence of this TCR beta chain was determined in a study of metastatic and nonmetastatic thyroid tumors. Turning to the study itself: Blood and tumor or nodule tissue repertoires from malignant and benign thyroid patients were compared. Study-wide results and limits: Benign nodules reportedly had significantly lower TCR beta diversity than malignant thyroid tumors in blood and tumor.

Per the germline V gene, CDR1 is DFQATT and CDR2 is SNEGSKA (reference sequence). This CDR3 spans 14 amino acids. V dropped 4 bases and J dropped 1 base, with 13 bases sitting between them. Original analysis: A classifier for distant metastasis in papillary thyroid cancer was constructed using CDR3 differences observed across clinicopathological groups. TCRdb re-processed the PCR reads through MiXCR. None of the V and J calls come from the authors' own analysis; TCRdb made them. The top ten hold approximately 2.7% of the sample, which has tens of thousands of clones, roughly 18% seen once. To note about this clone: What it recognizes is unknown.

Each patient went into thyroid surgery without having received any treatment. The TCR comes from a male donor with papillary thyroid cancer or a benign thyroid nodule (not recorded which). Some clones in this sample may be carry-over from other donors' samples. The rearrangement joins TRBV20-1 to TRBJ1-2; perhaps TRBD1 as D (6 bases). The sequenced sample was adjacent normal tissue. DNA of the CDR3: TGCAGTGCTACGGACAGACATTTTAACTATGGCTACACCTTC. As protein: CSATDRHFNYGYTF.